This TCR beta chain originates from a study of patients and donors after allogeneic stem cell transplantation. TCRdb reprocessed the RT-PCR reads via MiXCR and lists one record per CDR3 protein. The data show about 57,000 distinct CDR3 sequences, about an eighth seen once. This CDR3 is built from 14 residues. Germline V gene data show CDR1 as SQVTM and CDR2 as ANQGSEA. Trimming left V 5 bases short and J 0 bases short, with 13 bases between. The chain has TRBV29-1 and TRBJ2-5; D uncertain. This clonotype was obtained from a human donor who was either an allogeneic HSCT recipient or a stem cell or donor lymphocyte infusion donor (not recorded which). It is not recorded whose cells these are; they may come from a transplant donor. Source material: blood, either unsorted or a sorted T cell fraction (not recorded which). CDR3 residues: CSVYLFWDQETQYF. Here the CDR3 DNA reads TGCAGCGTTTACCTTTTTTGGGACCAAGAGACCCAGTACTTC.